This T cell receptor beta chain comes out of a study of T cells after yellow fever vaccination (dated by TCRdb to about 2019). Regarding the study in general: The SMART-Seq v4 Ultra Low Input RNA kit was used to prepare libraries from fractions with low cell numbers. Two healthy male donors, one aged 18 to 29 and one aged 30 to 40 years, made up the cohort. Blood was drawn at multiple timepoints before and after primary and secondary immunization, with bulk PBMC replicates and cell subsets isolated. Bulk TCR alpha and beta repertoires were sequenced longitudinally to track T-cell clones before and after primary and booster YFV17D yellow fever vaccination. On the study overall, not on this receptor specifically: A small share of clonotypes occurred in both CD4 and CD8 compartments, likely arising from convergent recombination. After the booster, most of the clones that had expanded following primary vaccination were detected again (approximately 96% of CD4 and around 90% of CD8), which suggests that memory was broadly maintained. The study included only two donors, which limits how far the findings can be generalized. Computational filtering was needed because FACS-sorted repertoires could contain abundant contaminating clonotypes from the bulk population. The secondary T-cell response was found to be weaker but faster than the primary response, with a peak reached on day 5 rather than on day 15.

The CDR3 contains 12 residues, cysteine and phenylalanine counted. Of the read, only the CDR3 DNA is kept; its 36 bases are in frame from base 1. For CDR1 and CDR2, the germline V gene lists MNHEY and SVGAGI. The germline V and J ends show losses of 6 bases and 6 bases respectively, and no gene match explains 3 bases of the junction. The intended sense of this specimen's treatment or condition label: live attenuated yellow fever vaccine strain. PBMCs were isolated from peripheral blood using a standard Ficoll-Paque protocol. Dynabeads CD4 and CD8 positive selection kits were used to isolate CD4 and CD8 T-cell fractions. RNA was extracted with TriZol from bulk PBMCs, CD4 and CD8 fractions, and dextramer-positive and dextramer-negative fractions. This clonotype was counted at least ten times. Its binding antigen is unknown. No base quality information exists; no much larger clone differs at one position.

TCR cDNA was synthesized by 5'RACE template switching, through which a universal primer site and unique molecular identifiers were introduced. Priming of cDNA synthesis was performed from both the TCR alpha and TCR beta constant segments. Library amplification involved two PCR steps, and the second step added sample barcodes and sequencing adapters. Libraries were sequenced on Illumina HiSeq 2500 (2x100 bp) or NovaSeq (2x150 bp). Regarding the original processing steps: Reads were demultiplexed and collapsed into UMI consensus sequences with MIGEC, and V(D)J alignment was performed with MiXCR. Using edgeR on replicate PBMC samples, clonotypes were called vaccine-responding if FDR was below 0.01 and the log2 fold change was above 5 up to day 15. Each bulk clonotype was labeled CD4 or CD8 based on which sequenced repertoire, CD4 or CD8, contained the clonotype at higher abundance. Through fastp at Q25 and MiXCR, TCRdb rebuilt clones from the public reads, retaining in-frame beta chains. Rows with a matching CDR3 protein are joined into one entry that keeps the most common DNA and genes. Here the V and J calls rest on TCRdb's processing, not on the authors' analysis. This sample holds 68,000 or so distinct CDR3 sequences; around 7.4% were observed only once. Jointly, the top ten make up roughly a third of the sample.

The V and J segments used are TRBV6-5 and TRBJ2-7; 9 central nucleotides agree with TRBD1. The receptor was isolated from a man aged 25 to 45 who received the YFV17D yellow fever vaccine. Source: CD8+ T cells sorted from PBMCs, taken 15 days after the yellow fever booster vaccination. The CDR3 here reads CASRGTGFEQYF. The DNA sequence is TGTGCCAGCAGGGGGACAGGGTTCGAGCAGTACTTC.